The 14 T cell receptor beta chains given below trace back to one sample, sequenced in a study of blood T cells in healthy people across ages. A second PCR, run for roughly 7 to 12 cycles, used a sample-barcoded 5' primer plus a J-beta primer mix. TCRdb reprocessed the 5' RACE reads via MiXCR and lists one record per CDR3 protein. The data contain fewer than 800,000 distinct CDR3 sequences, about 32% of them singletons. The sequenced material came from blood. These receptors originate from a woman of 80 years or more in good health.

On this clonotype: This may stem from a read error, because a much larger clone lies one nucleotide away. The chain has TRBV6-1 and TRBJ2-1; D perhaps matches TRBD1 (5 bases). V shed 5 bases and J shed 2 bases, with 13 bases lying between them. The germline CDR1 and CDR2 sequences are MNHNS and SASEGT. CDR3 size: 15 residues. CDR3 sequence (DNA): TGTGCCAGCAGTAAACTTCAGGGTCCCTACAATGAGCAGTTCTTC. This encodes CASSKLQGPYNEQFF.

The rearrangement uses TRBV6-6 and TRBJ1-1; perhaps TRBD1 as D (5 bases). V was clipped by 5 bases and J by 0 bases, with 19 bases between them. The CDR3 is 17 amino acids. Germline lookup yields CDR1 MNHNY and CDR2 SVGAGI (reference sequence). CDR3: CASSPQATGGMNTEAFF. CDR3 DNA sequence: TGTGCCAGCAGTCCACAGGCTACGGGCGGCATGAACACTGAAGCTTTCTTT.

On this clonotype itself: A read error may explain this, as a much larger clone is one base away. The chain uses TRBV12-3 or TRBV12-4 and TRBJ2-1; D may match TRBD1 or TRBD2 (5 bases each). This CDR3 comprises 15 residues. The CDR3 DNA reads TGTGCCAGCAGTCGGGACCCGACACTATACAGTGAGCAGTTCTTC. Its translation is CASSRDPTLYSEQFF.

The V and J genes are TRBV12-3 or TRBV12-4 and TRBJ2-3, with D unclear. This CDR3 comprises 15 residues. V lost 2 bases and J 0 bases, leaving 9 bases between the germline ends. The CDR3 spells CASSLRTASTDTQYF. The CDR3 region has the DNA TGTGCCAGCAGTTTAAGAACGGCTAGCACAGATACGCAGTATTTT.

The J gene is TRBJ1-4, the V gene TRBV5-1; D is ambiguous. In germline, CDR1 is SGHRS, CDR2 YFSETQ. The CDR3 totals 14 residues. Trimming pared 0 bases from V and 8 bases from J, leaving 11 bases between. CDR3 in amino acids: CASSLAGFGEKLFF. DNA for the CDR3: TGCGCCAGCAGCTTGGCTGGGTTCGGAGAAAAACTGTTTTTT.

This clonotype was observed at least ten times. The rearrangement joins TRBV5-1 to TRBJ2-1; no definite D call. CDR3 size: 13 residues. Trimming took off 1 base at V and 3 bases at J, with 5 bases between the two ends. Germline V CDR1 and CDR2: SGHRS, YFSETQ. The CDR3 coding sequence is TGCGCCAGCAGCTTGCCTATCTACAATGAGCAGTTCTTC. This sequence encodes CASSLPIYNEQFF.

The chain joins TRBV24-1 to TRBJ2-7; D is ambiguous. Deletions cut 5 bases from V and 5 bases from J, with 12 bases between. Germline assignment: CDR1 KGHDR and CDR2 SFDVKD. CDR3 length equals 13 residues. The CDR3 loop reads CATSAPEVHEQYF. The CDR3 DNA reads TGTGCCACCAGTGCCCCCGAGGTCCACGAGCAGTACTTC.

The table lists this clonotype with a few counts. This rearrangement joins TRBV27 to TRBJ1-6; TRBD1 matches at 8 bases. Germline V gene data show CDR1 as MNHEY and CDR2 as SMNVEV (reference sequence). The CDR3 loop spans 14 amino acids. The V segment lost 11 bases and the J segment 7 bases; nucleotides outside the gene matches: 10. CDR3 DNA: TGTGCCGTCAAAGGGACAGGCGGCAATTCACCCCTCCACTTT. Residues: CAVKGTGGNSPLHF.

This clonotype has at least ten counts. The CDR3 loop reads CSASRRLAGGSYEQYF. CDR3 nucleotides: TGCAGTGCTAGCAGAAGACTAGCGGGGGGTTCCTACGAGCAGTACTTC. The chain has TRBV20-1 and TRBJ2-7, with 13 bases fitting TRBD2. The ends lost 3 bases at V and 1 base at J; junction bases unmatched: 6. The CDR3 loop spans 16 amino acids. Per germline, CDR1 DFQATT and CDR2 SNEGSKA (reference sequence).

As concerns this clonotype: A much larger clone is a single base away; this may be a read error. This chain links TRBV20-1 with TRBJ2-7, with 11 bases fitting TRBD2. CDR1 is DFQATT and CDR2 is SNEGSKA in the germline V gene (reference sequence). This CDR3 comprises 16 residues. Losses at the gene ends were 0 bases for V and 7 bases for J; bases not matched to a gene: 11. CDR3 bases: TGCAGTGCTAGAGATCGGGCTAGCGGGGGGAGGGGGGAGCAGTACTTC. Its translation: CSARDRASGGRGEQYF.

The CDR3 region is CASSQGYLGAGNEQFF. CDR3 sequence (DNA): TGTGCCAGCAGCCAAGGGTACCTAGGGGCGGGCAATGAGCAGTTCTTC. J is TRBJ2-1 and V is TRBV7-8, with D perhaps assigned TRBD1 or TRBD2 (5 bases each). CDR1 and CDR2 from the germline V gene are SGHVS and FQNEAQ. The CDR3 extends over 16 amino acids. V lost 5 bases to trimming and J lost 6 bases, with 20 bases between them.

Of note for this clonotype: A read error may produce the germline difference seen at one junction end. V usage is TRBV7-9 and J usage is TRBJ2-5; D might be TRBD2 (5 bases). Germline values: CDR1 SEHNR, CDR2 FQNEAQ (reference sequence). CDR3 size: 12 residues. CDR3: CSSSLLGETQYF. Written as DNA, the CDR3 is TGTTCCAGCAGCTTACTAGGGGAGACCCAGTACTTC.

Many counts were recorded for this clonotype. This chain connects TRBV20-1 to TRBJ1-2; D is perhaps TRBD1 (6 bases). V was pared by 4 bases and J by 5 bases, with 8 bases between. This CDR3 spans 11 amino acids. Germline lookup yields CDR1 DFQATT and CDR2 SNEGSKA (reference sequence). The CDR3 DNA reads TGCAGTGCTACAGGGGAATATGGCTACACCTTC. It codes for CSATGEYGYTF.

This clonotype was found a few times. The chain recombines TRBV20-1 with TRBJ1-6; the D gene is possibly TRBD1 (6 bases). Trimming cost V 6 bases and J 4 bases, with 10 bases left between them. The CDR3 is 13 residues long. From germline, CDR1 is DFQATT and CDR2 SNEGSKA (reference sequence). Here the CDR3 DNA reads TGCAGTGCCAATACAGGGTATAATTCACCCCTCCACTTT. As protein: CSANTGYNSPLHF.